The present T cell receptor beta chain was sequenced within a study of blood T cells in healthy people across ages. Study at large: Every two T cells gave about one barcoded beta molecule via template switching. Study-level points and caveats: Per million T cells, TCR beta diversity dropped about linearly as age rose. Since the PBMCs were unsorted, naive and antigen-experienced cells could not be conclusively compared.

Trimming shortened V by 2 bases and J by 2 bases, and 18 bases separated the two germline ends. The CDR3 spans 17 residues. In germline, CDR1 is MDHEN, CDR2 SYDVKM. As regards this clonotype: Its target is unknown.

The use of a sample-barcoded 5' primer and a J-beta primer mix characterized a second PCR of roughly 7 to 11 cycles. TCRdb analysed the 5' RACE reads with MiXCR anew, one entry per CDR3 protein. The profile covers over 600,000 distinct CDR3 sequences, with 40% to 45% appearing a single time and around 30% taken by the ten largest. The J gene is TRBJ2-5, the V gene TRBV28; D gene uncertain. The sample was blood. The TCR originated in a man at least 80 years old in good health. CDR3 coding DNA: TGTGCCAGCAGTTTACGGCTTCTGCAGATAGGACAAGAGACCCAGTACTTC. Protein product: CASSLRLLQIGQETQYF.